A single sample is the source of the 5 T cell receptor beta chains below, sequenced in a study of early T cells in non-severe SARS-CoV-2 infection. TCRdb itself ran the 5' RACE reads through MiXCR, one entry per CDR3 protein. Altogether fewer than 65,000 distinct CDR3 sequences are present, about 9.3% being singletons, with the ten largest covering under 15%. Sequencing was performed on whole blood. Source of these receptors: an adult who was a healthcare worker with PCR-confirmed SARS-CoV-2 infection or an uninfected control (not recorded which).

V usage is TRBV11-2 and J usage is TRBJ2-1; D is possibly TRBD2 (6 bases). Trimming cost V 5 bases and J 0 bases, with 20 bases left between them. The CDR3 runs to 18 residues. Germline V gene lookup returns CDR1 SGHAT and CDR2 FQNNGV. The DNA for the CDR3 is TGTGCCAGCAGCGCGGGACCTAGGGGCCTCAACTCCTACAATGAGCAGTTCTTC. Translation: CASSAGPRGLNSYNEQFF.

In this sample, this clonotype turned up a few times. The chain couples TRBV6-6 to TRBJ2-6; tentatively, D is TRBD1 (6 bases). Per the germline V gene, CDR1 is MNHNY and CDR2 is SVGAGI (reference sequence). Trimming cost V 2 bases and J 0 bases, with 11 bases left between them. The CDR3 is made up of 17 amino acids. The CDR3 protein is CASSYQGPGSGANVLTF. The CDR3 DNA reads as TGTGCCAGCAGTTACCAGGGGCCGGGCTCTGGGGCCAACGTCCTGACTTTC.

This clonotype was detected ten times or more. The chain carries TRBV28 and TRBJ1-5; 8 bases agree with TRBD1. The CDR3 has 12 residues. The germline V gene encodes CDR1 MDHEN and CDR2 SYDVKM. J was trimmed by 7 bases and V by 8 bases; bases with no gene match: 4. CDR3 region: CASGQGVQPQHF. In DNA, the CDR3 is TGTGCCAGCGGACAGGGAGTCCAGCCCCAGCATTTT.

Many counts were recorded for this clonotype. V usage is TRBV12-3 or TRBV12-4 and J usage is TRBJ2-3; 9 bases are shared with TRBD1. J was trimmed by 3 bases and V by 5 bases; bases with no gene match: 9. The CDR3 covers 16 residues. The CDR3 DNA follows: TGTGCCAGCAGTGGAACGGGACAGGGCGCGACAGATACGCAGTATTTT. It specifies CASSGTGQGATDTQYF.

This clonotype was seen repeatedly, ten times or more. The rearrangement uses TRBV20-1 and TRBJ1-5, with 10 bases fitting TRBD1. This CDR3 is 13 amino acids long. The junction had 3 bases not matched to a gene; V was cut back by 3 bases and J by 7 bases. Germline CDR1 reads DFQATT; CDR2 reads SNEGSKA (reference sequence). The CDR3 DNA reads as TGCAGTGCTAGTGGGACAGGGGTCCAGCCCCAGCATTTT. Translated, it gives CSASGTGVQPQHF.